Listed here are 24 T cell receptor beta chains from one sample, sequenced in a study of T cell responses to AZD1222 COVID-19 vaccine. Sequencing used immunoSEQ multiplex PCR; TCRdb keeps in-frame clones, though not all of them. The sample has about 150,000 clones; 92% are singletons. Sequenced material: peripheral blood, taken on day 0 of AZD1222 vaccination. These TCRs come from an adult in good health.

The genes are TRBV5-6 and TRBJ1-1, with a possible D match to TRBD1 (5 bases). CDR1 and CDR2 from the germline V gene are SGHDT and YYEEEE. V shed 1 base and J shed 0 bases, with 22 bases lying between them. This CDR3 is 19 amino acids long. As DNA, the CDR3 is TGTGCCAGCAGCTTGAAGTCGGGACCCCGCATCGGCATGAACACTGAAGCTTTCTTT. It translates to CASSLKSGPRIGMNTEAFF. Full variable domain (remainder filled in from reference TRBV5-6 and TRBJ1-1): DAGVTQSPTHLIKTRGQQVTLRCSPKSGHDTVSWYQQALGQGPQFIFQYYEEEERQRGNFPDRFSGHQFPNYSSELNVNALLLGDSALYLCASSLKSGPRIGMNTEAFFGQGTRLTVV.

This chain uses TRBV28 with TRBJ1-2; 8 bases agree with TRBD1. The CDR3 runs 15 residues. V gave up 5 bases and J gave up 2 bases; unmatched junction bases: 7. The V gene's germline CDR1 is MDHEN and CDR2 SYDVKM. CDR3 loop: CASSHPRTGNYGYTF. CDR3 bases: TGTGCCAGCAGTCACCCTCGGACAGGGAACTATGGCTACACCTTC.

The chain joins TRBV29-1 to TRBJ1-2; D is ambiguous. V was shortened by 1 base and J by 4 bases, with 7 bases between the two germline ends. This CDR3 contains 12 residues. Germline V gene sequence: CDR1 SQVTM, CDR2 ANQGSEA. CDR3 loop: CSVEVLSYGYTF. CDR3 in DNA: TGCAGCGTTGAAGTCCTCTCCTATGGCTACACCTTC. The variable domain in full, with the rest retrieved from reference TRBV29-1 and TRBJ1-2, is SAVISQKPSRDICQRGTSLTIQCQVDSQVTMMFWYRQQPGQSLTLIATANQGSEATYESGFVIDKFPISRPNLTFSTLTVSNMSPEDSSIYLCSVEVLSYGYTFGSGTRLTVV.

The chain employs TRBV10-2 and TRBJ2-7; D gene unclear. V gave up 4 bases and J gave up 2 bases, with 9 bases separating them. Germline V gene sequence: CDR1 WSHSY, CDR2 SAAADI. There are 13 residues in the CDR3. The CDR3 protein is CASSGRRAYEQYF. In DNA, the CDR3 is TGCGCCAGCAGTGGTCGTAGGGCCTACGAGCAGTACTTC.

The rearrangement joins TRBV21-1 to TRBJ2-7; TRBD1 is the table's D call, not checked against the DNA. TRBV21-1 is a pseudogene. CDR3 length equals 13 residues. The CDR3 sequence is CASSRGQAGEQYF. In DNA, the CDR3 is TGTGCCAGCAGCAGAGGACAGGCGGGGGAGCAGTACTTC.

The genes are TRBV9 and TRBJ2-2; D perhaps matches TRBD1 (6 bases). Germline V gene sequence: CDR1 SGDLS, CDR2 YYNGEE. The CDR3 length is 12 residues. Between the trimmed V and J ends, which lost 3 bases and 6 bases, there was a span of 6 bases. CDR3 DNA sequence: TGTGCCAGCAGCGCAGGGGCCGGGGAGCTGTTTTTT. Translating it yields CASSAGAGELFF.

The V and J genes are TRBV3-1 (or the pseudogene TRBV3-2) and TRBJ2-5; D possibly corresponds to TRBD1 (6 bases). The CDR3 runs to 13 residues. Germline CDR1 LGHDT, CDR2 YNNKEL (reference sequence). The V gene lost 3 bases and the J gene lost 9 bases, with 14 bases spanning the gap. This CDR3 reads CASSQDTGIPQYF. The CDR3 DNA follows: TGTGCCAGCAGCCAGGATACAGGGATCCCCCAGTACTTC.

V is TRBV28 and J is TRBJ1-1; 7 bases are shared with TRBD1. Per the germline V gene, CDR1 is MDHEN and CDR2 is SYDVKM. J was trimmed by 0 bases and V by 5 bases; bases with no gene match: 6. This CDR3 has 15 residues. Here the CDR3 reads CASSPPGQLNTEAFF. The DNA of the CDR3 is TGTGCCAGCAGTCCTCCGGGACAGCTGAACACTGAAGCTTTCTTT. The whole variable domain, filled in from reference TRBV28 and TRBJ1-1, reads DVKVTQSSRYLVKRTGEKVFLECVQDMDHENMFWYRQDPGLGLRLIYFSYDVKMKEKGDIPEGYSVSREKKERFSLILESASTNQTSMYLCASSPPGQLNTEAFFGQGTRLTVV.

The V gene is TRBV6-2 or TRBV6-3, the J gene TRBJ2-7; D not resolved. This CDR3 has 18 amino acids. Germline V gives CDR1 MNHEY, CDR2 SVGEGT. V lost 2 bases, J lost 0 bases, and 20 bases lay in between. CDR3 in amino acids: CASSYPQDPADFSYEQYF. The CDR3 DNA sequence: TGTGCCAGCAGTTACCCTCAGGATCCGGCGGATTTCTCCTACGAGCAGTACTTC.

The chain uses TRBV6-5 and TRBJ1-4; TRBD1 might be the D (5 bases). The CDR3 extends over 14 amino acids. Looked up from germline, CDR1 is MNHEY and CDR2 is SVGAGI. Trimming cost V 7 bases and J 8 bases, with 17 bases left between them. For the CDR3, the DNA is TGTGCCAGCAAGGAGACAGCGTCTCGAGAAAAACTGTTTTTT. Translation: CASKETASREKLFF.

The chain carries TRBV15 and TRBJ1-5; D is perhaps TRBD1 (6 bases). CDR3 size: 15 residues. CDR1 is LNHNV and CDR2 is YYDKDF in the germline V gene (reference sequence). Trimming cost V 3 bases and J 0 bases, with 9 bases left between them. CDR3 protein: CATSRDRNSNQPQHF. As DNA, the CDR3 is TGTGCCACCAGCAGGGACAGAAATAGCAATCAGCCCCAGCATTTT.

This chain uses TRBV29-1 with TRBJ1-1; no firm D call. V shed 0 bases and J shed 8 bases, with 16 bases lying between them. This CDR3 region has 14 residues. Germline CDR1 reads SQVTM; CDR2 reads ANQGSEA. CDR3: CSVEDHLLQREAFF. CDR3 in DNA: TGCAGCGTTGAAGATCACCTCTTACAGAGAGAAGCTTTCTTT.

In this sample, this clone turned up once. This chain uses TRBV6-5 with TRBJ2-1; 8 bases map to TRBD2. Germline CDR1 is MNHEY and CDR2 is SVGAGI. J lost 8 bases, V lost 9 bases, and 9 bases had no gene match. This CDR3 has 13 residues. CDR3 bases: TGTGCCAGGGCCCCGGGGGGGGGCGATGAGCAGTTCTTC. Its protein product is CARAPGGGDEQFF.

This chain connects TRBV6-1 to TRBJ1-4, with TRBD1 as a possible D gene (5 bases). Germline loops: CDR1 MNHNS, CDR2 SASEGT. The CDR3 covers 14 residues. The ends were cut back, 10 bases at V and 0 bases at J, with 12 bases in the middle. CDR3 sequence reads: CATRRGATNEKLFF. In nucleotides, the CDR3 is TGTGCCACTCGTCGGGGGGCAACTAATGAAAAACTGTTTTTT.

The rearrangement joins TRBV12-5 to TRBJ2-7, with D perhaps TRBD1 (6 bases). V shed 4 bases and J shed 6 bases, with 22 bases lying between them. Germline V CDR1 and CDR2: LGHNT, FRNRAP. CDR3 size: 16 residues. The CDR3 nucleotides are TGTGCTAGTGGTTGGCCCCGAAGGGGGAACAAGCCCGAGCAGTACTTC. Protein product: CASGWPRRGNKPEQYF.

With respect to this clone: The junction and the germline gene differ at one end; a read error may be behind it. The J gene is TRBJ2-7, the V gene TRBV14; D may be TRBD2 (7 bases). The V gene's germline CDR1 is SGHDN and CDR2 FVKESK. The CDR3 is 12 residues long. CDR3 DNA sequence: TGTGCCAGCAGACAAGGGGGGGCGCTACAGTACTTC. It translates to CASRQGGALQYF.

The J gene is TRBJ1-6, the V gene TRBV5-5, with a tentative D call TRBD1 (5 bases). CDR1 SGHKS and CDR2 YYEKEE come from the germline V gene (reference sequence). V was cut by 3 bases and J by 2 bases, with 12 bases left in between. The CDR3 covers 16 residues. For the CDR3, the DNA is TGTGCCAGCAGCTCCCGGGGGGAAGCCTATAATTCACCCCTCCACTTT. Its translation is CASSSRGEAYNSPLHF.

V usage is TRBV28 and J usage is TRBJ1-2, with unresolved D. CDR1 and CDR2 (germline): MDHEN, SYDVKM. The CDR3 covers 14 residues. Trimming removed 6 bases from V and 0 bases from J, with 11 bases in between. CDR3 protein: CASSPTRANYGYTF. DNA for the CDR3: TGTGCCAGCAGCCCGACGCGCGCTAACTATGGCTACACCTTC.

This clone appeared once. V usage is TRBV10-3 and J usage is TRBJ1-6; D is unresolved. CDR1 ENHRY and CDR2 SYGVKD come from the germline V gene. V was cut by 2 bases and J by 7 bases, with 6 bases left in between. This CDR3 is built from 13 residues. Here the CDR3 reads CAISEMTNSPLHF. The CDR3, as DNA: TGTGCCATCAGTGAGATGACAAATTCACCCCTCCACTTT.

The chain has TRBV6-1 and TRBJ2-2, with TRBD2 identical over 8 bases. Germline V gives CDR1 MNHNS, CDR2 SASEGT. The CDR3 runs to 16 residues. V lost 4 bases, J lost 4 bases, and 8 bases stayed unmatched. CDR3 nucleotides: TGTGCCAGCAGTGGCCCGGCGCTAGCGGGCACCGGGGAGCTGTTTTTT. Encoded protein: CASSGPALAGTGELFF.

This clone was seen a single time. The CDR3 here is CASSFGGDEQYF. The CDR3, as DNA: TGTGCCAGCAGTTTTGGGGGGGACGAGCAGTACTTC. The chain combines TRBV28 with TRBJ2-7; TRBD2 matches at 7 bases. This CDR3 contains 12 residues. The germline gives CDR1 MDHEN, CDR2 SYDVKM. V shed 3 bases, J shed 5 bases, and the junction held 1 base outside the gene matches. Combining the CDR3 with reference TRBV28 and TRBJ2-7 gives the whole variable domain DVKVTQSSRYLVKRTGEKVFLECVQDMDHENMFWYRQDPGLGLRLIYFSYDVKMKEKGDIPEGYSVSREKKERFSLILESASTNQTSMYLCASSFGGDEQYFGPGTRLTVT.

This chain joins TRBV10-1 and TRBJ1-1; D remains ambiguous. This CDR3 region has 13 residues. The ends were cut back, 6 bases at V and 1 base at J, with 9 bases in the middle. Germline V gives CDR1 WNHNN, CDR2 SYGVQD (reference sequence). The CDR3 reads CASRDGPNTEAFF. CDR3 nucleotide sequence: TGCGCCAGCAGGGACGGCCCGAACACTGAAGCTTTCTTT.

J is TRBJ1-2 and V is TRBV12-5; 8 nucleotides line up with TRBD1. Germline loops: CDR1 LGHNT, CDR2 FRNRAP. CDR3 length: 13 amino acids. V lost 3 bases and J lost 8; bases outside the gene matches: 5. CDR3 sequence: CASGFPGGQGYTF. The CDR3 DNA sequence: TGTGCTAGTGGTTTCCCAGGGGGCCAAGGCTACACCTTC.

This chain joins TRBV18 and TRBJ2-5, with D hard to call. Deletions cut 5 bases from V and 5 bases from J, with 9 bases between. The CDR3 contains 12 residues. The germline gives CDR1 KGHSH, CDR2 LQKENI. The CDR3 nucleotides are TGTGCCAGCTCAGCCCGGTGGGAGACCCAGTACTTC. Translated: CASSARWETQYF.